One and the same sample provided the 21 T cell receptor beta chains below, sequenced in a study of PD-L1 blockade in urothelial cancer. Profiling relied on immunoSEQ multiplex PCR, and the TCRdb table lists in-frame clones only, not all of them. The sample yields tens of thousands of clones, around nine tenths seen once. Sequences were derived from PBMCs, sampled around atezolizumab (anti-PD-L1) treatment. These receptor sequences come from a man aged 50 to 60 with urothelial cancer.

J is TRBJ2-5 and V is TRBV30, with 10 nucleotides matching TRBD1. J was trimmed by 5 bases and V by 7 bases; bases with no gene match: 7. The CDR3 is 13 residues long. In germline, CDR1 is GTSNPN, CDR2 SVGIG (reference sequence). CDR3 protein: CASAGTGDETQYF. The CDR3 DNA follows: TGTGCCTCAGCCGGGACAGGGGACGAGACCCAGTACTTC.

The V and J genes are TRBV2 and TRBJ1-2; tentative D call: TRBD1 (5 bases). CDR3 size: 15 residues. Germline loops: CDR1 SNHLY, CDR2 FYNNEI. V was pared by 4 bases and J by 0 bases, with 12 bases between. DNA for the CDR3: TGTGCCAGCAGTGCGTCCGACAGAGCTAACTATGGCTACACCTTC. Encoded protein: CASSASDRANYGYTF.

The V gene is TRBV5-1, the J gene TRBJ2-6; TRBD1 matches at 7 bases. The V segment lost 8 bases and the J segment 2 bases; nucleotides outside the gene matches: 4. CDR3 size: 14 residues. CDR1 is SGHRS and CDR2 is YFSETQ in the germline V gene. This chain's CDR3 is CASKTGPGANVLTF. The CDR3 nucleotides read TGCGCCAGTAAGACAGGGCCTGGGGCCAACGTCCTGACTTTC.

The genes are TRBV19 and TRBJ2-7; 8 nucleotides agree with TRBD2. The CDR3 runs to 14 residues. V was clipped by 3 bases and J by 4 bases; unmatched bases: 5. Per germline, CDR1 LNHDA and CDR2 SQIVND (reference sequence). The CDR3 nucleotides are TGTGCCAGTAGTATGGCGGGAGGACCTTACGAGCAGTACTTC. Amino acids: CASSMAGGPYEQYF.

This clone was observed once. V gene TRBV6-5 combines with J gene TRBJ2-1; tentative D call: TRBD1 (6 bases). Germline values: CDR1 MNHEY, CDR2 SVGAGI. V lost 5 bases and J 4 bases, leaving 15 bases between the germline ends. CDR3 size: 15 residues. Here the CDR3 DNA reads TGTGCCAGCAGTACAGGGAATAAGAAATACAATGAGCAGTTCTTC. Translating gives CASSTGNKKYNEQFF.

The gene calls are TRBV28 and TRBJ1-5; no clear D. This CDR3 is built from 12 residues. Germline V gene sequence: CDR1 MDHEN, CDR2 SYDVKM. With 7 bases removed from V and 1 base from J, the gap between germline ends came to 5 bases. As DNA, the CDR3 is TGTGCCAGCATGGAGAGCAATCAGCCCCAGCATTTT. It codes for CASMESNQPQHF. The full variable domain, in which reference TRBV28 and TRBJ1-5 provide the parts outside the CDR3, is DVKVTQSSRYLVKRTGEKVFLECVQDMDHENMFWYRQDPGLGLRLIYFSYDVKMKEKGDIPEGYSVSREKKERFSLILESASTNQTSMYLCASMESNQPQHFGDGTRLSIL.

CDR3 DNA: TGTGCCAGCAGCTTAGATATAGGGGGCAAGGATTCACCCCTCCACTTT. As protein: CASSLDIGGKDSPLHF. V is TRBV7-4 and J is TRBJ1-6, with TRBD1 matching 7 bases. CDR1 is SGHVT and CDR2 is SQSDAQ in the germline V gene. The CDR3 covers 16 residues. Losses at the gene ends were 1 base for V and 8 bases for J; bases not matched to a gene: 8.

The V gene is TRBV5-1, the J gene TRBJ1-1; D not resolved. The CDR3 is 12 amino acids. Germline CDR1 and CDR2: SGHRS and YFSETQ. V gave up 2 bases and J gave up 6 bases, with 8 bases separating them. The CDR3 DNA reads TGCGCCAGCAGCTTCGGACTCTCTGAAGCTTTCTTT. This gives the protein CASSFGLSEAFF.

V gene TRBV28 combines with J gene TRBJ2-3, with TRBD2 as a possible D gene (5 bases). Germline values: CDR1 MDHEN, CDR2 SYDVKM. The CDR3 length is 14 residues. The V and J ends lost 2 bases and 2 bases respectively, with 8 bases between them. CDR3 amino acids: CASSLPGYTDTQYF. DNA for the CDR3: TGTGCCAGCAGTTTACCGGGGTACACAGATACGCAGTATTTT.

V is TRBV18 and J is TRBJ2-5, with a tentative D call TRBD1 (5 bases). Germline V lookup: CDR1 KGHSH, CDR2 LQKENI. The CDR3 is 14 residues long. V dropped 3 bases and J dropped 4 bases, with 12 bases sitting between them. The CDR3, as DNA: TGTGCCAGCTCACCCTTGCCAGGGCCAGAGACCCAGTACTTC. The encoded protein is CASSPLPGPETQYF. The variable domain in full, completed from reference TRBV18 and TRBJ2-5, reads NAGVMQNPRHLVRRRGQEARLRCSPMKGHSHVYWYRQLPEEGLKFMVYLQKENIIDESGMPKERFSAEFPKEGPSILRIQQVVRGDSAAYFCASSPLPGPETQYFGPGTRLLVL.

V usage is TRBV5-1 and J usage is TRBJ1-1; D is perhaps TRBD1 (5 bases). This CDR3 is 21 amino acids long. Germline V lookup: CDR1 SGHRS, CDR2 YFSETQ. V lost 5 bases and J lost 0, with 32 bases in between. CDR3 DNA: TGCGCCAGCAGTGGTCATTTGAGTGTTTCCACCGAAGGGGCTGTGAACACTGAAGCTTTCTTT. It specifies CASSGHLSVSTEGAVNTEAFF.

CDR3 sequence (DNA): TGTGCCAGCAGCTCGACAGGGGTAGGGGAGCTGTTTTTT. It specifies CASSSTGVGELFF. The genes are TRBV27 and TRBJ2-2; 8 bases are shared with TRBD1. J gave up 8 bases and V 6 bases, and 5 bases lay outside the gene matches. CDR3 size: 13 residues. The germline V gene encodes CDR1 MNHEY and CDR2 SMNVEV (reference sequence).

The CDR3 loop is CASSSGRGGAEAFF. The DNA of the CDR3 is TGTGCCAGCAGTTCCGGGCGGGGGGGGGCTGAAGCTTTCTTT. The chain employs TRBV5-8 and TRBJ1-1, with D possibly matching TRBD1 (5 bases). Germline V gene sequence: CDR1 SGHTS, CDR2 YDEGEE. The CDR3 loop spans 14 amino acids. V lost 5 bases and J lost 6, with 17 bases in between.

A single count supports this clone. The genes are TRBV7-8 and TRBJ2-7; TRBD1 matches 7 bases. The CDR3 runs 17 residues. After removal of 1 base from V and 0 bases from J, the junction contained 9 bases not matched to a gene. CDR1 SGHVS and CDR2 FQNEAQ come from the germline V gene. The CDR3 loop reads CASSLDRRTGDSYEQYF. CDR3 DNA: TGTGCCAGCAGCTTAGATCGCCGGACAGGAGACTCCTACGAGCAGTACTTC.

Here the CDR3 DNA reads TGCGCCAGCAGCTTGAGTCGGGGACTAAATGAAAAACTGTTTTTT. Protein: CASSLSRGLNEKLFF. J is TRBJ1-4 and V is TRBV5-1, with a weak D call TRBD1 (5 bases). The CDR3 loop spans 15 amino acids. Per the germline V gene, CDR1 is SGHRS and CDR2 is YFSETQ. V lost 1 base, J lost 5 bases, and 12 bases lay in between.

The rearrangement uses TRBV30 and TRBJ2-5, with 10 positions matching TRBD2. The germline gives CDR1 GTSNPN, CDR2 SVGIG (reference sequence). The CDR3 sequence is 14 residues long. Unmatched junction bases numbered 10, after V lost 7 bases and J lost 5 bases. For the CDR3, the DNA is TGTGCCTCTTCTAGCGGGAGAAAGATGGAGACCCAGTACTTC. This codes for CASSSGRKMETQYF. Full variable domain (outside the CDR3, taken from reference TRBV30 and TRBJ2-5): SQTIHQWPATLVQPVGSPLSLECTVEGTSNPNLYWYRQAAGRGLQLLFYSVGIGQISSEVPQNLSASRPQDRQFILSSKKLLLSDSGFYLCASSSGRKMETQYFGPGTRLLVL.

The V and J genes are TRBV19 and TRBJ1-3; D is unclear. Germline-derived CDR1 and CDR2 are LNHDA and SQIVND (reference sequence). V lost 6 bases and J 4 bases, leaving 13 bases between the germline ends. The CDR3 consists of 14 residues. CDR3 coding DNA: TGTGCCAGTAGCGAACTAGAAGTCGGAAACACCATATATTTT. Protein product: CASSELEVGNTIYF. The full variable domain, its missing parts supplied by reference TRBV19 and TRBJ1-3, is DGGITQSPKYLFRKEGQNVTLSCEQNLNHDAMYWYRQDPGQGLRLIYYSQIVNDFQKGDIAEGYSVSREKKESFPLTVTSAQKNPTAFYLCASSELEVGNTIYFGEGSWLTVV.

The V and J genes are TRBV6-4 and TRBJ1-2; D call uncertain. In germline, CDR1 is MRHNA, CDR2 SNTAGT. The ends were cut back, 6 bases at V and 5 bases at J, with 7 bases in the middle. The CDR3 loop spans 11 amino acids. The chain's CDR3 is CASSAFYGYTF. CDR3 DNA: TGTGCCAGCAGCGCGTTTTATGGCTACACCTTC.

J is TRBJ2-7 and V is TRBV7-2; D is perhaps TRBD1 (5 bases). Germline V gene data show CDR1 as SGHTA and CDR2 as FQGNSA. V gave up 3 bases and J gave up 3 bases, with 9 bases separating them. The length of the CDR3 is 13 residues. CDR3 DNA: TGTGCCAGCAGCTTGACAGTTGACTACGAGCAGTACTTC. It encodes CASSLTVDYEQYF. Based on the CDR3 plus reference TRBV7-2 and TRBJ2-7, the full variable domain is GAGVSQSPSNKVTEKGKDVELRCDPISGHTALYWYRQSLGQGLEFLIYFQGNSAPDKSGLPSDRFSAERTGGSVSTLTIQRTQQEDSAVYLCASSLTVDYEQYFGPGTRLTVT.

The J gene is TRBJ2-7, the V gene TRBV11-3; TRBD2 aligns across 8 bases. The CDR3 is 15 amino acids. Germline-derived CDR1 and CDR2 are SGHNT and YENEEA. The ends lost 5 bases at V and 2 bases at J; junction bases unmatched: 8. Written as DNA, the CDR3 is TGTGCCAGCAGCCCGGGAGGGGCAGAGACCTACGAGCAGTACTTC. Protein product: CASSPGGAETYEQYF.

Here the CDR3 reads CSVVGPGEAFF. The CDR3 nucleotides read TGCAGCGTTGTCGGGCCAGGGGAAGCTTTCTTT. The chain uses TRBV29-1 and TRBJ1-1, with D maybe TRBD1 (5 bases). Germline-derived CDR1 and CDR2 are SQVTM and ANQGSEA. The CDR3 covers 11 residues. Trimming removed 4 bases from V and 8 bases from J, with 11 bases in between.